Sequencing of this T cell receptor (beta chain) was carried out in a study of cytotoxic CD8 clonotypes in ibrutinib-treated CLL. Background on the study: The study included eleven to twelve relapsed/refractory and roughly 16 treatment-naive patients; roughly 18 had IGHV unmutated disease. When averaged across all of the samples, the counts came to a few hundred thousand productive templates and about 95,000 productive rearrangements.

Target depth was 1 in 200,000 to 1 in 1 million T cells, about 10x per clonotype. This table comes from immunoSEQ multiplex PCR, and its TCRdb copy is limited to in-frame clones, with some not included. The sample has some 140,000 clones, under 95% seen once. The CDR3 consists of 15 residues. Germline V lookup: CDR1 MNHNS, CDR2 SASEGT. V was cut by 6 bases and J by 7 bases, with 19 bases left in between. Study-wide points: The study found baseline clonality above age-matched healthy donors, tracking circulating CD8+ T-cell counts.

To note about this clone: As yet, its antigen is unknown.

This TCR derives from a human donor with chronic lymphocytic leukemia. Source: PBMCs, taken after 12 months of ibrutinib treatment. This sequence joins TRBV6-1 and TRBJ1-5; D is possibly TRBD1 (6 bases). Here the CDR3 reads CASSQPSGGQQPQHF. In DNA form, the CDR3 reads TGTGCCAGCAGCCAACCCTCGGGGGGCCAACAGCCCCAGCATTTT.